The rows below give T cell receptor beta chains drawn from one sample of a study of blood T cell repertoires in COVID-19. Assay: immunoSEQ multiplex PCR; the TCRdb copy retains only in-frame clones and omits some. This sample carries some 110,000 clones, around 90% of them seen once, and the ten largest clones take 7.7%. The sample was peripheral blood. The receptor source for this set is a human donor in a cohort sampled during active COVID-19. CDR3s include the opening cysteine and the closing phenylalanine or tryptophan. The D gene is left open where the match is weak. Size is stated for part of the rows, as once, few or many counts, or as a class when the clone is expanded.

V: TRBV30; D: TRBD1; size: NA; J: TRBJ1-4; DNA: TGTGCCTGGAGTGTGCAGGGGGATGAAAAACTGTTTTTT; CDR3: CAWSVQGDEKLFF
V: TRBV27; D: NA; size: NA; J: TRBJ2-6; DNA: TGTGCCAGCAGTACCCGCGGGCGCGGGGCCAACGTCCTGACTTTC; CDR3: CASSTRGRGANVLTF
V: TRBV5-1; D: NA; size: once; J: TRBJ1-5; DNA: TGCGCCAGCAGCCCCGACGGGGAGGTACGCAATCAGCCCCAGCATTTT; CDR3: CASSPDGEVRNQPQHF
V: TRBV30; D: NA; size: NA; J: TRBJ1-3; DNA: TGTGCCTGGAGTGGGCTCATGGGAAACACCATATATTTT; CDR3: CAWSGLMGNTIYF
V: TRBV19; D: NA; size: NA; J: TRBJ2-3; DNA: TGTGCCAGTACTAGTGGAGATACGCAGTATTTT; CDR3: CASTSGDTQYF
V: TRBV19; D: TRBD1; size: NA; J: TRBJ1-4; DNA: TGTGCCAGTAGTACCAAAATCGTCAGGGGGTGGAATGAAAAACTGTTTTTT; CDR3: CASSTKIVRGWNEKLFF
V: TRBV19; D: TRBD1; size: NA; J: TRBJ2-3; DNA: TGTGCCAGTAGTCCGTCAGGGGGACGAAGCACAGATACGCAGTATTTT; CDR3: CASSPSGGRSTDTQYF
V: TRBV18; D: TRBD1; size: NA; J: TRBJ2-2; DNA: TGTGCCAGCTCACCCGGACAGGGGCAAAGCGGGGAGCTGTTTTTT; CDR3: CASSPGQGQSGELFF
V: TRBV6-6; D: NA; size: NA; J: TRBJ2-5; DNA: TGTGCCAGCAGTCCGACGACAGCTTTTCAAGAGACCCAGTACTTC; CDR3: CASSPTTAFQETQYF
V: TRBV11-3; D: TRBD1; size: NA; J: TRBJ1-1; DNA: TGTGCCAGCAGCTTAGAGGGGGGACAGGGGTGGTCTATCCCTGAAGCTTTCTTT; CDR3: CASSLEGGQGWSIPEAFF
V: TRBV27; D: TRBD2; size: NA; J: TRBJ2-5; DNA: TGTGCCAGCAGTTTCGGGGGGTCCCAAGAGACCCAGTACTTC; CDR3: CASSFGGSQETQYF
V: TRBV5-1; D: NA; size: NA; J: TRBJ1-1; DNA: TGCGCCAGCAGCTTGTTACAGCAAAGAAACACTGAAGCTTTCTTT; CDR3: CASSLLQQRNTEAFF
V: TRBV3-1/TRBV3-2; D: NA; size: NA; J: TRBJ1-2; DNA: TGTGCCAGCAGCCAAGACCCACAGGGCTCTAAGTCCTATGGCTACACCTTC; CDR3: CASSQDPQGSKSYGYTF
V: TRBV27; D: NA; size: NA; J: TRBJ1-1; DNA: TGTGCCAGCAGTTTAGGTCGACAGACGAACACTGAAGCTTTCTTT; CDR3: CASSLGRQTNTEAFF
V: TRBV19; D: NA; size: NA; J: TRBJ2-1; DNA: TGTGCCAGTAGTATAGTAGGGCGGGGCAAAGACAATGAGCAGTTCTTC; CDR3: CASSIVGRGKDNEQFF
V: TRBV4-1; D: NA; size: NA; J: TRBJ1-5; DNA: TGCGCCAGCAGCCCCAACCCGGGGGATAGTCAGCCCCAGCATTTT; CDR3: CASSPNPGDSQPQHF
V: TRBV9; D: TRBD1; size: NA; J: TRBJ2-5; DNA: TGTGCCAGCAGCGGACCGGGACAGGGTTTTGGGACCCAGTACTTC; CDR3: CASSGPGQGFGTQYF
V: TRBV15; D: NA; size: NA; J: TRBJ2-7; DNA: TGTGCCACCAGCAGAGAGGGGGGTAGGTACGAGCAGTACTTC; CDR3: CATSREGGRYEQYF
V: TRBV7-2; D: TRBD2; size: NA; J: TRBJ2-1; DNA: TGTGCCAGCAGCTTAGCGTGGGGTAGCGGGAGGAACAATGAGCAGTTCTTC; CDR3: CASSLAWGSGRNNEQFF
V: TRBV18; D: TRBD1; size: NA; J: TRBJ2-6; DNA: TGTGCCAGCTCGCCCGACAGGGCTGGGGCCAACGTCCTGACTTTC; CDR3: CASSPDRAGANVLTF
V: TRBV29-1; D: TRBD2; size: few; J: TRBJ2-5; DNA: TGCAGCGTGTTGGCTAGCGGTCAAGAGACCCAGTACTTC; CDR3: CSVLASGQETQYF
V: TRBV20-1; D: NA; size: NA; J: TRBJ2-7; DNA: TGCAGTGCCGACGGGTACGAGCAGTACTTC; CDR3: CSADGYEQYF
V: TRBV6-1; D: TRBD2; size: NA; J: TRBJ2-3; DNA: TGTGCCAGCAGTGAATCGAGCGGGGGGACCGGGTCAGATACGCAGTATTTT; CDR3: CASSESSGGTGSDTQYF
V: TRBV12-3/TRBV12-4; D: TRBD1; size: few; J: TRBJ1-5; DNA: TGTGCCAGCAGACAGGGGCCTGAAGGGCCCCAGCATTTT; CDR3: CASRQGPEGPQHF
V: TRBV28; D: NA; size: NA; J: TRBJ1-2; DNA: TGTGCCAGCCGGCGGACAGAGAAAGGCTACACCTTC; CDR3: CASRRTEKGYTF
V: TRBV19; D: NA; size: NA; J: TRBJ1-5; DNA: TGTGCCAGTGAGGCAGCTAATAGCAATCAGCCCCAGCATTTT; CDR3: CASEAANSNQPQHF
V: TRBV11-2; D: NA; size: once; J: TRBJ1-4; DNA: TGTGCCAGCAGTAGTCGGGTTTCGGTTACTAATGAAAAACTGTTTTTT; CDR3: CASSSRVSVTNEKLFF
V: TRBV19; D: NA; size: NA; J: TRBJ2-7; DNA: TGTGCCAGTAGTATGGCAGGGGTTGGCGAGCAGTACTTC; CDR3: CASSMAGVGEQYF
V: TRBV2; D: TRBD2; size: once; J: TRBJ2-5; DNA: TGTGCCAGCAGTGAGCGCCGTCTAGCGGGACACCACCAAGAGACCCAGTACTTC; CDR3: CASSERRLAGHHQETQYF
V: TRBV20-1; D: TRBD1; size: NA; J: TRBJ2-7; DNA: TGCAGTGCTAGTGCCGGGACAGGGGTATCGTGGGAGCAGTACTTC; CDR3: CSASAGTGVSWEQYF
V: TRBV16; D: NA; size: NA; J: TRBJ2-5; DNA: TGTGCCAGCAGCCAACCCGGGACAAGTGAGACCCAGTACTTC; CDR3: CASSQPGTSETQYF
V: TRBV5-4; D: TRBD1; size: NA; J: TRBJ1-5; DNA: TGTGCCAGCAGCCCTGGGACAGGGGTTCAGCCCCAGCATTTT; CDR3: CASSPGTGVQPQHF
V: TRBV10-2; D: TRBD2; size: NA; J: TRBJ2-3; DNA: TGCGCCAGCAGTGAGTCGTCGGGGGGGCCCGCAGATACGCAGTATTTT; CDR3: CASSESSGGPADTQYF
V: TRBV24-1; D: TRBD2; size: NA; J: TRBJ2-3; DNA: TGTGCCACCAGTGATTTGGATAGCGGGAGGTATACCACAGATACGCAGTATTTT; CDR3: CATSDLDSGRYTTDTQYF
V: TRBV19; D: TRBD1; size: NA; J: TRBJ2-3; DNA: TGTGCCAGTAGTATCCCAGACAGGGCCGATGTAGCAGATACGCAGTATTTT; CDR3: CASSIPDRADVADTQYF
V: TRBV20-1; D: TRBD1; size: once; J: TRBJ2-7; DNA: TGCAGTGCTAGTGGGACAGGGTTCTTGGCGGGGAACTACGAGCAGTACTTC; CDR3: CSASGTGFLAGNYEQYF
V: TRBV5-1; D: NA; size: NA; J: TRBJ2-2; DNA: TGCGCCAGCAGCTTGAGTACAGTAACCGGGGAGCTGTTTTTT; CDR3: CASSLSTVTGELFF
V: TRBV2; D: TRBD1; size: once; J: TRBJ2-3; DNA: TGTGCCAGCACGGACAGGGGAACTAGCACAGATACGCAGTATTTT; CDR3: CASTDRGTSTDTQYF
V: TRBV27; D: TRBD1; size: NA; J: TRBJ2-2; DNA: TGTGCCAGCACTCCGGGACAGGGGAACACCGGGGAGCTGTTTTTT; CDR3: CASTPGQGNTGELFF
V: TRBV30; D: TRBD1; size: NA; J: TRBJ1-2; DNA: TGTGCCGAACAACAGGGGGCATATGGCTACACCTTC; CDR3: CAEQQGAYGYTF
V: TRBV5-4; D: TRBD2; size: NA; J: TRBJ2-7; DNA: TGTGCCAGCAGCTTAGGACTAGCGGGAGTCTACGAGCAGTACTTC; CDR3: CASSLGLAGVYEQYF
V: TRBV27; D: TRBD1; size: NA; J: TRBJ1-1; DNA: TGTGCCAGCAGTTTATGGACAGGGGGTGGGGAAGCTTTCTTT; CDR3: CASSLWTGGGEAFF
V: TRBV10-3; D: TRBD2; size: NA; J: TRBJ2-7; DNA: TGTGCCACTGGGAGTGGGACTAGTAAGGGCGAGCAGTACTTC; CDR3: CATGSGTSKGEQYF
V: TRBV5-8; D: NA; size: NA; J: TRBJ2-5; DNA: TGTGCCAGCAGCTTGAGCCGGAGAGAGACCCAGTACTTC; CDR3: CASSLSRRETQYF
V: TRBV7-6; D: NA; size: NA; J: TRBJ2-1; DNA: TGTGCCAGCAGCTTAGAACCAGGGGCCTACAATGAGCAGTTCTTC; CDR3: CASSLEPGAYNEQFF
V: TRBV14; D: NA; size: few; J: TRBJ1-1; DNA: TGTGCCAGCAGCCAAGATTCGCGGGTCATGAACACTGAAGCTTTCTTT; CDR3: CASSQDSRVMNTEAFF
V: TRBV3-1/TRBV3-2; D: NA; size: NA; J: TRBJ1-1; DNA: TGTGCCAGCAGCCAAGACAGATCCACTGAAGCTTTCTTT; CDR3: CASSQDRSTEAFF
V: TRBV27; D: NA; size: NA; J: TRBJ1-1; DNA: TGTGCCAGCAGTGGCGGAGTCACTGAAGCTTTCTTT; CDR3: CASSGGVTEAFF
V: TRBV3-1/TRBV3-2; D: NA; size: NA; J: TRBJ1-1; DNA: TGTGCCAGCAGCCAAGGTACGAGGGAGGGGGAAGCTTTCTTT; CDR3: CASSQGTREGEAFF
V: TRBV3-1/TRBV3-2; D: TRBD2; size: NA; J: TRBJ2-5; DNA: TGTGCCAGCAGCATGTTGGGGGGGGAGACCCAGTACTTC; CDR3: CASSMLGGETQYF
V: TRBV10-1; D: NA; size: NA; J: TRBJ1-6; DNA: TGCGCCAGCAGTGATGGGCAGCCTAATTCACCCCTCCACTTT; CDR3: CASSDGQPNSPLHF
V: TRBV6-5; D: NA; size: NA; J: TRBJ1-5; DNA: TGTGCCAGCAGTTGGGGGGGGGAAGGTCAGCCCCAGCATTTT; CDR3: CASSWGGEGQPQHF
V: TRBV19; D: NA; size: NA; J: TRBJ1-5; DNA: TGTGCCAGTAGTATGGAGGCTAGCAATCAGCCCCAGCATTTT; CDR3: CASSMEASNQPQHF
V: TRBV10-3; D: NA; size: NA; J: TRBJ2-3; DNA: TGTGCCGCCAGGTCGGAGGGAGGCACAGATACGCAGTATTTT; CDR3: CAARSEGGTDTQYF
V: TRBV5-4; D: NA; size: NA; J: TRBJ2-1; DNA: TGTGCCAGCACCATAATAGGAGCCTACAATGAGCAGTTCTTC; CDR3: CASTIIGAYNEQFF
V: TRBV19; D: NA; size: NA; J: TRBJ2-3; DNA: TGTGCCAGTAGTATGAAAAGCGGGCGCACAGATACGCAGTATTTT; CDR3: CASSMKSGRTDTQYF
V: TRBV27; D: NA; size: once; J: TRBJ1-4; DNA: TGTGCCAGCAAAAGAGTTGCAACTAATGAAAAACTGTTTTTT; CDR3: CASKRVATNEKLFF
V: TRBV29-1; D: NA; size: NA; J: TRBJ2-2; DNA: TGCAGCGTTGAAGATCTCGCTGGAGGGGCCGTCGGGGAGCTGTTTTTT; CDR3: CSVEDLAGGAVGELFF
V: TRBV10-2; D: TRBD2; size: NA; J: TRBJ2-1; DNA: TGCGCCAGCACACTAGCGGGAGCCTACAATGAGCAGTTCTTC; CDR3: CASTLAGAYNEQFF